This TCR beta chain is drawn from a study of blood T cell repertoires in COVID-19. Assay: immunoSEQ multiplex PCR; the TCRdb copy retains only in-frame clones and omits some. The sample yields roughly 260,000 clones, about four fifths seen once. As for this clone: Other DNA sequences in this specimen translate into the identical CDR3.

The sample comprised PBMCs or T cells enriched from blood (not recorded which). The sequence was collected from a middle-aged woman who had been exposed to COVID-19.

Here the CDR3 reads CASSLGRNTEAFF. In nucleotides, the CDR3 is TGTGCCAGCAGTTTAGGCAGAAACACTGAAGCTTTCTTT. The V gene is TRBV27, the J gene TRBJ1-1; D gene uncertain. The V gene's germline CDR1 is MNHEY and CDR2 SMNVEV (reference sequence). Trimming cost V 2 bases and J 2 bases, with 6 bases left between them. The length of the CDR3 is 13 residues.